The TCR beta chain described here comes from a study of T-cell memory formation after mild COVID-19. A few counts support this clonotype. Antigen specificity is unknown. Per the germline V gene, CDR1 is MGHRA and CDR2 is YSYEKL. V was trimmed by 0 bases and J by 5 bases, leaving 10 bases between them. The CDR3 totals 15 residues. Study results and limitations: Some SARS-CoV-2-responding clones were already detected in memory before infection. Researchers report contracting CD4+ clones mostly in CM and EM, with CD8+ clones in EMRA. Whereas later expanders leaned CD4+, clones contracting day 15 to 85 showed a balanced CD4/CD8 makeup. Confirmation of SARS-CoV-2 specificity was lacking for second-wave clones peaking day 37.

One entry per CDR3 protein, called by TCRdb with MiXCR from the 5' RACE reads. The sample includes 470,000 or so distinct CDR3 sequences, around 20% seen only once; the top ten take roughly 8.4%. Sequencing was performed on PBMCs or a T cell subset sorted from them (not recorded which). The clonotype was recovered from an adult woman who had mild COVID-19 (a few samples of this study predate the infection). Cell type and time point are not known. V usage is TRBV4-1 and J usage is TRBJ2-2; D may match TRBD1 or TRBD2 (5 bases each). CDR3 residues: CASSQEGTLTGELFF. In DNA form, the CDR3 reads TGCGCCAGCAGCCAAGAAGGGACCCTAACCGGGGAGCTGTTTTTT.